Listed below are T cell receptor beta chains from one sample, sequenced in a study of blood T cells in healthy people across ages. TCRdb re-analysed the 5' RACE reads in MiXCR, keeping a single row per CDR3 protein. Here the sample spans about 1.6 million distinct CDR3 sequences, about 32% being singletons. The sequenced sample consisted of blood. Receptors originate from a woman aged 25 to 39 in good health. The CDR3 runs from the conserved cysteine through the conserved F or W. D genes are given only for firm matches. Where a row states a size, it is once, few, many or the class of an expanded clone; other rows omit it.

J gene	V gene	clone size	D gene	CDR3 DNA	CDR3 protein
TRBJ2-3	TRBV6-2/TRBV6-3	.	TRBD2	TGTGCCACCAGACGGGACCGACTAGCTATCACAGATACGCAGTATTTT	CATRRDRLAITDTQYF
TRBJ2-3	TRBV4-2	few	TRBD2	TGTGCCAGCAGCCCGGCCGAGGGAGCGGGGGGTTTCCCAGATACGCAGTATTTT	CASSPAEGAGGFPDTQYF
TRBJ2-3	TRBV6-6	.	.	TGTGCCAGCAGTAGGAGGGGGCTAACTAGCACAGATACGCAGTATTTT	CASSRRGLTSTDTQYF
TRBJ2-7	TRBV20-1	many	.	TGCAGTGCTAGCGGCAGGACCTACGAGCAGTACTTC	CSASGRTYEQYF
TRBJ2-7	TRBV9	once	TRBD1	TGTGCCAGCAGCGTTGCTCCGGGACAGGGCTCCTACAAGCAGTACTTC	CASSVAPGQGSYKQYF
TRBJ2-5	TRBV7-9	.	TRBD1	TGTGCCAGCAGCCTCCCCCGGACAGGGCTAGCCCAAGAGACCCTGTACTTC	CASSLPRTGLAQETLYF
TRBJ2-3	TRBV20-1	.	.	TGCAGTGCCCTCTCGACTTGGGCAGATACGCAGTATTTT	CSALSTWADTQYF
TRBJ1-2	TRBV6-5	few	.	TGTGCCAGCAGTTCTAACCGGGACTCTGGCTACACCTTC	CASSSNRDSGYTF
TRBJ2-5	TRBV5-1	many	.	TGCGCCAGTCGCACACACCCAGGGTACCAAGAGACCCAGTACTTC	CASRTHPGYQETQYF
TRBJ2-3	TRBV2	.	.	TGTGCCAGCAGTGACCCTAGCAGATCAGATACGCAGTATTTT	CASSDPSRSDTQYF
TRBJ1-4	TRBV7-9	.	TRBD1	TGTGCCAGCAGACCACCAGGGGGGAGTGAAAAACTGTTTTTT	CASRPPGGSEKLFF
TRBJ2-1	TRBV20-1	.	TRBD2	TGCAGTGCTAGTCCGGGGACTAGCGGCTCCTACAATGAGCAGTTCTTC	CSASPGTSGSYNEQFF
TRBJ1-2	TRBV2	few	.	TGTGCCAGCAGCCGATACCGGACGGGGGCGGACTATGGCTACACCTTC	CASSRYRTGADYGYTF
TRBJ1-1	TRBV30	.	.	TGTGCCTGGATGAGACAGCTTAGGACTTTCTTT	CAWMRQLRTFF
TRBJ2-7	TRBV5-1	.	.	TGCGCCAGCAGCGTCCCTCCCTACGAGCAGTACTTC	CASSVPPYEQYF
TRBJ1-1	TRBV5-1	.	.	TGCGCCAGCAGCTTGTATACAGGCTTGAACACTGAAGCTTTCTTT	CASSLYTGLNTEAFF
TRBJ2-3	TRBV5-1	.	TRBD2	TGCGCCAGCAGCTTGGATTCAGCGGGAGTGTCAGATACGCAGTATTTT	CASSLDSAGVSDTQYF
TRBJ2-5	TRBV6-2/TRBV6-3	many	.	TGTGCCAGCAGTTACTCAGGGGTCCAAGAGACCCAGTACTTC	CASSYSGVQETQYF
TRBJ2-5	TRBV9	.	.	TGTGCCAGCAGCGTACAGGGGTCTCAAGAGACCCAGTACTTC	CASSVQGSQETQYF
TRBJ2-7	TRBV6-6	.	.	TGTGCCTGCAAGGGGGAGGTCAGCTACGAGCAGTACTTC	CACKGEVSYEQYF
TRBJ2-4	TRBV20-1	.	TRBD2	TGCAGTGTCCTGAGCGGGAGCGCCGAAAACATTCAGTACTTC	CSVLSGSAENIQYF
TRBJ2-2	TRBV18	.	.	TGTGCCAGCTCAGCCGGGTTCGGGGAGCTGTTTTTT	CASSAGFGELFF
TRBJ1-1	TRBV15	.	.	TGTGCCACCAGCACTATAGAACTGGTGACTGAAGCTTTCTTT	CATSTIELVTEAFF
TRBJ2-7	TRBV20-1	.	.	TGCAGTGCTAGAGATTTGACCCGATCCGTGCACGAGCAGTACTTC	CSARDLTRSVHEQYF
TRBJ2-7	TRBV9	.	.	TGTGCCAGCAGCGTAGATGGGACACGAGCCTACGAGCAGTACTTC	CASSVDGTRAYEQYF
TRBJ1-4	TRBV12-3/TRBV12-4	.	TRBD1	TGTGCCAGCAGGAGGGGACAGGGGCCCGAAAAACTGTTTTTT	CASRRGQGPEKLFF
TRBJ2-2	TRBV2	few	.	TGTGCCAGCAGACAGCTAAACACCGGGGAGCTGTTTTTT	CASRQLNTGELFF
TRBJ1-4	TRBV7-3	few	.	TGTGCCAGCAGCTTCGGGGGGCAGGTTGAAAAACTGTTTTTT	CASSFGGQVEKLFF
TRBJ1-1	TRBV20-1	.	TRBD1	TGCAGTGCTACCGACAGGGCCCAAACTGAAGCTTTCTTT	CSATDRAQTEAFF
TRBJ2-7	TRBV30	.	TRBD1	TGTGCCTTGGACAGGCAGGCGGCCTACGAGCAGTACTTC	CALDRQAAYEQYF
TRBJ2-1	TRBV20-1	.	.	TGCAGTGCTAGACTAGTGGGGCCCTACAATGAGCAGTTCTTC	CSARLVGPYNEQFF
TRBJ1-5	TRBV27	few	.	TGTGCCAGCAGTTTATCGGTAGTGGGTTTACAGCCCCAGCATTTT	CASSLSVVGLQPQHF
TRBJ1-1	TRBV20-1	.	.	TGCAGTGCTCCCCGAAGTGGAAGGACTGAAGCTTTCTTT	CSAPRSGRTEAFF
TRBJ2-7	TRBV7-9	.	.	TGTGTCAGCAGCTCCCGGGAGAAAAGCTCCTACGAGCAGTACTTC	CVSSSREKSSYEQYF
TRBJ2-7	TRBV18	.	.	TGTGCCAGCCGACTTAAACTGGTGAACGAGCAGTACTTC	CASRLKLVNEQYF
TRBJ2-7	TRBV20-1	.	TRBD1	TGCAGTGCTAGTCCCTCGCAGGGGGACTACGAGCAGTACTTC	CSASPSQGDYEQYF
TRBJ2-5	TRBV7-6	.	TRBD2	TGTGCCAGCACCTTGACTAGCGGGGGGCTCCGAGAGACCCAGTACTTC	CASTLTSGGLRETQYF
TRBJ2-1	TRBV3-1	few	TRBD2	TGTGCCAGCAGCCAAGATTGGGTAGCGGGGGGGAATGAGCAGTTCTTC	CASSQDWVAGGNEQFF
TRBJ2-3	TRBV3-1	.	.	TGTGCCAGCAGCCAAGGGTTCACGACAGATACGCAGTATTTT	CASSQGFTTDTQYF
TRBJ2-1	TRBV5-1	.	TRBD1	TGCGCCAGCAGCTTGGGGCCGACAGGGCCCTCCTACAATGAGCAGTTCTTC	CASSLGPTGPSYNEQFF
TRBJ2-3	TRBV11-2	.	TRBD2	TGTGCCAGCAGTTTCCGTGGACTAGCGGGGTCCACAGATACGCAGTATTTT	CASSFRGLAGSTDTQYF
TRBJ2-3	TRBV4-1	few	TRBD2	TGCGCCAGCAGCCAAGAAGTGGCGGTGAAGCGGGGGGCCATCACAGATACGCAGTATTTT	CASSQEVAVKRGAITDTQYF
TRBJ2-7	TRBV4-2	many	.	TGTGCCAGCAGCCCTCGTGGCAGGGGAACCTACGAGCAGTACTTC	CASSPRGRGTYEQYF
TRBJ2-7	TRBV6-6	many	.	TGTGCCAGCAGTTACTCTTATACCTACGAGCAGTACTTC	CASSYSYTYEQYF
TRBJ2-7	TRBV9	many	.	TGTGCCAGCAGCCCACCACCTTTAGTCGAGCAGTACTTC	CASSPPPLVEQYF
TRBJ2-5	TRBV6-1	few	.	TGTGCCAGCAGTCCCCACCCAGATTCCCAAGAGACCCAGTACTTC	CASSPHPDSQETQYF
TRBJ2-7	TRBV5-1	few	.	TGCGCCAGCAGCTTGACTACTAGAGACTACGAGCAGTACTTC	CASSLTTRDYEQYF
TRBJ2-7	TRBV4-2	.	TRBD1	TGTGCCAGCAGCCATGCGGGACAGGGCAACGAGCAGTACTTC	CASSHAGQGNEQYF
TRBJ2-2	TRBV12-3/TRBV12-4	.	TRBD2	TGTGCCAGCAGTGGGCTAGCGGGGAACAAGAACACCGGGGAGCTGTTTTTT	CASSGLAGNKNTGELFF
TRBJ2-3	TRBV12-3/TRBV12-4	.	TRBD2	TGTGCCAGCAGCGATACTAGCGGGGGGGTCACAGATACGCAGTATTTT	CASSDTSGGVTDTQYF
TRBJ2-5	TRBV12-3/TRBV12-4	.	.	TGTGCCAGCAGCTTGTATGGGGAGGATGAGCAGTACTTC	CASSLYGEDEQYF
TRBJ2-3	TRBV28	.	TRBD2	TGTGCCAGCAGTTTATCTCGGCTAGCGGGAGACACAGATACGCAGTATTTT	CASSLSRLAGDTDTQYF
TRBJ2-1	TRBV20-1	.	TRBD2	TGCAGTGCCAGGTTAACCGGGACTAGCGGGGGTGGTATGTTCTCCTACAATGAGCAGTTCTTC	CSARLTGTSGGGMFSYNEQFF